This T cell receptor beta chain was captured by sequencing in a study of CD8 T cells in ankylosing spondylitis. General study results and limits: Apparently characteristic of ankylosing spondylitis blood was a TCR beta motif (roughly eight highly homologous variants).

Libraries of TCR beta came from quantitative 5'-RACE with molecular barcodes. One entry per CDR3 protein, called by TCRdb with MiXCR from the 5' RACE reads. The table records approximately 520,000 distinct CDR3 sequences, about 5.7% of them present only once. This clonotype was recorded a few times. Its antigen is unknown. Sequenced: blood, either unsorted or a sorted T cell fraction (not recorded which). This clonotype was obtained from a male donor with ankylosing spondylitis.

The CDR3 reads CVSGQEGGYTF. The CDR3, as DNA: TGCGTGTCTGGACAGGAAGGCGGCTACACCTTC. The chain links TRBV29-1 to TRBJ1-2; 7 bases agree with TRBD1. The CDR3 consists of 11 residues. The germline CDR1 and CDR2 sequences are SQVTM and ANQGSEA.